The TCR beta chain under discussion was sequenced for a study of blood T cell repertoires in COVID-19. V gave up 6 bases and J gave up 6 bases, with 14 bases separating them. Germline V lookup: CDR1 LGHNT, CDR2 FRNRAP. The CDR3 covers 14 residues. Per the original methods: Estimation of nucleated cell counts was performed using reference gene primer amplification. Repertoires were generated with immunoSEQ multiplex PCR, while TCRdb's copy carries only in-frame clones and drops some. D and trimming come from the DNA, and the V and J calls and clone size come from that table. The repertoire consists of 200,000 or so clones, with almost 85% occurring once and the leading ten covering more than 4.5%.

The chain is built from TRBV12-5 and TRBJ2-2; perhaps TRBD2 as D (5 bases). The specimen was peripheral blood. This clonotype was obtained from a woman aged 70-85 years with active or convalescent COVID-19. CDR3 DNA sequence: TGTGCTAGTGGAAGAAGCGGCCTTGCCGGGGAGCTGTTTTTT. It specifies CASGRSGLAGELFF.